This T cell receptor beta chain emerged from a study of blood T cell repertoires in COVID-19. In the study overall: Material from acute and convalescent COVID-19 was sourced from the United States, Italy and Spain. T cells, B-cell-depleted T cells, or PBMCs provided the cDNA or gDNA that served as material.

Under the authors' procedure: The assay estimated nucleated cells by amplifying reference gene primers. The assay was immunoSEQ multiplex PCR, and TCRdb's table has in-frame clones only and misses some. V and J calls and clone size are as listed in that table; D and trimming were resolved from the DNA. The data hold about 220,000 clones, with approximately 81% observed a single time. The receptor comes from a man aged 45 to 65 who had recovered from COVID-19. The sample was peripheral blood.

CDR3 residues: CASSLYISYEQYF. In DNA, the CDR3 is TGTGCCAGCAGTTTATATATCTCCTACGAGCAGTACTTC. This chain links TRBV12-3 or TRBV12-4 with TRBJ2-7; unclear D gene. V lost 2 bases and J 0 bases, leaving 5 bases between the germline ends. The CDR3 loop spans 13 amino acids.